A few counts support the clone carrying this T cell receptor beta chain. A single record per CDR3 protein comes from TCRdb applying MiXCR to the RT-PCR reads. The table shows 900,000 to 1,000,000 distinct CDR3 sequences, with under 20% occurring only once. The data stem from a study of patients and donors after allogeneic stem cell transplantation. CDR3 length equals 13 residues. Trimming shortened V by 6 bases and J by 4 bases, and 12 bases separated the two germline ends. Specimen: blood, either unsorted or a sorted T cell fraction (not recorded which). V usage is TRBV12-3 or TRBV12-4 and J usage is TRBJ1-1, with D unresolved. The origin of this receptor is a human donor who was either an allogeneic HSCT recipient or a stem cell or donor lymphocyte infusion donor (not recorded which). It is not recorded whose cells these are; they may come from a transplant donor. CDR3 in amino acids: CASRPFRTTEAFF. The DNA of the CDR3 is TGTGCCAGCAGGCCATTTAGGACCACTGAAGCTTTCTTT.